This T cell receptor (beta chain) was identified during a study of human T cells and chemical hapten exposure. This clonotype was seen many times. Per the germline V gene, CDR1 is SGHAT and CDR2 is FQDESV (reference sequence). The V end was cut by 5 bases, the J end by 2 bases, with 19 bases between. The CDR3 is 16 amino acids. From the RACE reads, TCRdb called clonotypes with MiXCR, one entry per CDR3 protein. This repertoire shows 300,000 to 400,000 distinct CDR3 sequences, around 7% found once; its top ten account for about 8%. The time point was: patch test 1, 2 weeks after DPC sensitization. Treatment of the sample: therapeutic diphenylcyclopropenone sensitization with weekly scalp DPC. Every donor had alopecia and was 18 to 70 years old; all were suitable for DPC.

The sample consisted of whole blood, taken in connection with sensitization to the hapten diphenylcyclopropenone (DPC). This clonotype originated in a woman between 18 and 29 years old with alopecia areata. Some clones in this sample may be carry-over from other donors' samples. This chain joins TRBV11-1 and TRBJ2-7; possibly TRBD1 for D (5 bases). CDR3 nucleotides: TGTGCCAGCAGCCCTAGGCTCGGCGCCAGGGCCTACGAGCAGTACTTC. Translating it yields CASSPRLGARAYEQYF.